This T cell receptor beta chain appears in the sequencing data of a study of lymphopenia after photon versus proton radiotherapy. Study conclusions and caveats: Photon-treated patients lost naive T cells and TCR diversity; proton-treated stayed stable. Post-nadir diversity loss with photons came from oligoclonal expansion, particularly CD8+ Temra cells. Post-nadir TCR diversity decline inversely tracked overall survival among those who died.

Details on this clone: What it recognizes is unknown.

Profiling relied on immunoSEQ multiplex PCR, and the TCRdb table lists in-frame clones only, not all of them. In the table there are around 50,000 clones, about four fifths of which are singletons. CDR1 is WNHNN and CDR2 is SYGVQD in the germline V gene (reference sequence). This CDR3 is built from 18 residues. The V gene end was trimmed by 6 bases and the J gene end by 0 bases; junction bases not matched to a gene: 6. The sequenced sample was peripheral blood, obtained from a patient treated with proton-based radiotherapy. The V call is TRBV10-1, the J call TRBJ2-4, with 15 bases lining up with TRBD2. The TCR originated in a man in his 60s with pancreatic cancer. The DNA of the CDR3 is TGCGCCAGCAGCCACGGACTAGCGGGAGGGTTAGCCAAAAACATTCAGTACTTC. Encoded protein: CASSHGLAGGLAKNIQYF.